This TCR beta chain derives from a study of T cell clonotyping in hematopoietic cell transplantation. Study results and caveats: Without cell sorting, CD4 versus CD8 contributions remain unresolved. Pathologically expanded recipient clonotypes increased progressively from day 30 to day 180 as diversity fell.

Ends included, the CDR3 has 13 residues. Germline lookup yields CDR1 MDHEN and CDR2 SYDVKM. The time point was: recipient sample about 28 days before transplant, after cytoreduction. Profiled with immunoSEQ multiplex PCR; TCRdb holds only in-frame clones, not every one. The table has approximately 28,000 clones, around 84% seen once; the top ten hold approximately 24%. With regard to this clone: What it binds is unknown. The DNA is left out, because the CDR3 cannot be placed on it with certainty; the CDR3 is given as TCRdb lists it.

This sequence originates from an older woman with acute myeloid leukemia. Some clones in this sample may be carry-over from other donors' samples. The sequenced sample was peripheral blood mononuclear cells, obtained before stem cell transplant. This chain uses TRBV28 with TRBJ2-7; whether TRBD2, the table's D call, matches the DNA was not checked. CDR3 in amino acids: CASPSSTSGEQYF.